A selection of T cell receptor beta chains follows, all from one sample in a study of T cell responses to AZD1222 COVID-19 vaccine. The data were produced by immunoSEQ multiplex PCR, yet TCRdb's version contains in-frame clones alone and is incomplete. The data contain roughly 120,000 clones, more than 75% of them seen just once; the ten biggest clones take up about 3.5%. The starting material was peripheral blood, obtained on day 0 of AZD1222 vaccination. Every receptor here comes from an adult in good health. Each CDR3 is given with its conserved first and last residue. D genes are given only for firm matches. Expanded clones get a size class; other rows say once, few or many, or leave the size out.

length: 10; D: NA; size: NA; J: TRBJ2-3; V: TRBV20-1; DNA: TGCAGTGCTGGGGTAGATACGCAGTATTTT; CDR3: CSAGVDTQYF
length: 14; D: TRBD1; size: NA; J: TRBJ2-7; V: TRBV4-1; DNA: TGCGCCAGCAGCCATGCAGGGGGTACCTACGAGCAGTACTTC; CDR3: CASSHAGGTYEQYF
length: 17; D: NA; size: NA; J: TRBJ1-5; V: TRBV28; DNA: TGTGCCAGCAGTTTTGACAGGCTATGGTATAGCAATCAGCCCCAGCATTTT; CDR3: CASSFDRLWYSNQPQHF
length: 13; D: NA; size: NA; J: TRBJ1-2; V: TRBV6-5; DNA: TGTGCCAGCCTCGGGACGCAGAACTATGGCTACACCTTC; CDR3: CASLGTQNYGYTF
length: 15; D: NA; size: NA; J: TRBJ2-2; V: TRBV7-3; DNA: TGTGCCAGCAGCAACCGGGACACTTACACCGGGGAGCTGTTTTTT; CDR3: CASSNRDTYTGELFF
length: 18; D: TRBD2; size: NA; J: TRBJ2-1; V: TRBV15; DNA: TGTGCCACCAGCAGGCCCTCCCCATTAGCGGGGGGGCCAGGGGAGCAGTTCTTC; CDR3: CATSRPSPLAGGPGEQFF
length: 15; D: NA; size: NA; J: TRBJ1-5; V: TRBV15; DNA: TGTGCCACCAGCAGAGATTGGGATAGCAATCAGCCCCAGCATTTT; CDR3: CATSRDWDSNQPQHF
length: 11; D: NA; size: NA; J: TRBJ2-5; V: TRBV14; DNA: TGTGCCAGCAGCCACTCAGAGACCCAGTACTTC; CDR3: CASSHSETQYF
length: 15; D: TRBD1; size: once; J: TRBJ1-2; V: TRBV6-5; DNA: TGTGCCAGCAGTTCATCCCCAGGGGGAAGCTATGGCTACACCTTC; CDR3: CASSSSPGGSYGYTF
length: 13; D: NA; size: few; J: TRBJ1-2; V: TRBV19; DNA: TGTGCCAGTAGTCGACAGAACGACTATGGCTACACCTTC; CDR3: CASSRQNDYGYTF
length: 14; D: TRBD1; size: NA; J: TRBJ1-1; V: TRBV6-6; DNA: TGTGCCAGCAGCTCACAGGGGGCCCACACTGAAGCTTTCTTT; CDR3: CASSSQGAHTEAFF
length: 11; D: NA; size: NA; J: TRBJ2-3; V: TRBV6-2/TRBV6-3; DNA: TGTGCCAGCAGTAGAACAGATACGCAGTATTTT; CDR3: CASSRTDTQYF
length: 12; D: NA; size: NA; J: TRBJ1-5; V: TRBV12-5; DNA: TGTGCTAGTGGGGTGAAGGATCAGCCCCAGCATTTT; CDR3: CASGVKDQPQHF
length: 16; D: NA; size: NA; J: TRBJ2-6; V: TRBV7-9; DNA: TGTGCCAGCAGTCCCGGACGGAGCTCTGGGGCCAACGTCCTGACTTTC; CDR3: CASSPGRSSGANVLTF
length: 14; D: NA; size: NA; J: TRBJ1-1; V: TRBV18; DNA: TGTGCCAGCTCATCCAATGGGGTGGGCACTGAAGCTTTCTTT; CDR3: CASSSNGVGTEAFF
length: 12; D: NA; size: NA; J: TRBJ1-1; V: TRBV6-5; DNA: TGTGCCAGCAGTACTGGGAACACTGAAGCTTTCTTT; CDR3: CASSTGNTEAFF
length: 15; D: TRBD1; size: NA; J: TRBJ1-1; V: TRBV5-1; DNA: TGCGCCAGCAGCCAAAGGACAGGCCTGCCCGCTGAAGCTTTCTTT; CDR3: CASSQRTGLPAEAFF
length: 17; D: TRBD1; size: NA; J: TRBJ1-2; V: TRBV15; DNA: TGTGCCACCAGCAGAGTCCCTCCGGGACAGGGGGTTTATGGCTACACCTTC; CDR3: CATSRVPPGQGVYGYTF
length: 14; D: TRBD1; size: few; J: TRBJ1-2; V: TRBV6-5; DNA: TGTGCCAGCAGAGTGCCGGGACAGGGTTATGGCTACACCTTC; CDR3: CASRVPGQGYGYTF
length: 14; D: TRBD1; size: once; J: TRBJ1-1; V: TRBV6-4; DNA: TGTGCCAGCAGTGCCCAACCGGGACAGGGTGAAGCTTTCTTT; CDR3: CASSAQPGQGEAFF
length: 14; D: NA; size: NA; J: TRBJ1-1; V: TRBV7-2; DNA: TGTGCCAGCAGCTTAGTATGGGACGACACTGAAGCTTTCTTT; CDR3: CASSLVWDDTEAFF
length: 13; D: NA; size: NA; J: TRBJ2-1; V: TRBV2; DNA: TGTGCCAGCAAAATGCTGAGGAGTCCTGAGCAGTTCTTC; CDR3: CASKMLRSPEQFF
length: 16; D: NA; size: NA; J: TRBJ1-1; V: TRBV7-5; DNA: TGTGCCAGAAGCACGGAAAGGGGACATGGGAGCACTGAAGCTTTCTTT; CDR3: CARSTERGHGSTEAFF
length: 16; D: NA; size: NA; J: TRBJ1-1; V: TRBV18; DNA: TGTGCCAGCTCACCCGCGATTGGGATCGGGGACACTGAAGCTTTCTTT; CDR3: CASSPAIGIGDTEAFF
length: 15; D: NA; size: NA; J: TRBJ1-2; V: TRBV19; DNA: TGTGCCAGTAGTATAAGGCAGGGCCTTGAGTATGGCTACACCTTC; CDR3: CASSIRQGLEYGYTF
length: 17; D: NA; size: NA; J: TRBJ2-7; V: TRBV18; DNA: TGTGCCAGCTCCCCAACATGGGGCAATGGACAGTCCTACGAGCAGTACTTC; CDR3: CASSPTWGNGQSYEQYF
length: 14; D: NA; size: NA; J: TRBJ1-1; V: TRBV10-3; DNA: TGTGCCATCAGTGAGCCGACAGTATCCACTGAAGCTTTCTTT; CDR3: CAISEPTVSTEAFF
length: 14; D: NA; size: NA; J: TRBJ1-5; V: TRBV21-1; DNA: TGTGCCAGCAGCAAGACAGGGAACAATCAGCCCCAGCATTTT; CDR3: CASSKTGNNQPQHF
length: 15; D: NA; size: NA; J: TRBJ2-1; V: TRBV6-6; DNA: TGTGCCAGCGCTACGACCGGGGGAGGTTACAATGAGCAGTTCTTC; CDR3: CASATTGGGYNEQFF
length: 13; D: TRBD1; size: NA; J: TRBJ1-1; V: TRBV19; DNA: TGTGCCAGTAGTATCCAACAGGGGACTGAAGCTTTCTTT; CDR3: CASSIQQGTEAFF
length: 14; D: NA; size: NA; J: TRBJ2-1; V: TRBV5-1; DNA: TGCGCCAGCAGCTTGGATGGGGGCGGCAATGAGCAGTTCTTC; CDR3: CASSLDGGGNEQFF
length: 17; D: NA; size: few; J: TRBJ1-5; V: TRBV9; DNA: TGTGCCAGCAGCGTAGATCAGTGTTTCAGTAGCAATCAGCCCCAGCATTTT; CDR3: CASSVDQCFSSNQPQHF
length: 19; D: NA; size: NA; J: TRBJ1-1; V: TRBV19; DNA: TGTGCCAGTAGTCCTAGAATCTTGGGACTCCTAGGTCGGAACACTGAAGCTTTCTTT; CDR3: CASSPRILGLLGRNTEAFF
length: 13; D: NA; size: NA; J: TRBJ1-4; V: TRBV9; DNA: TGTGCCAGCAGCGTAGGTCTAAATGAAAAACTGTTTTTT; CDR3: CASSVGLNEKLFF
length: 14; D: NA; size: NA; J: TRBJ1-1; V: TRBV5-1; DNA: TGCGCCAGCAGTTCGGAGGCGGGTCGCACTGAAGCTTTCTTT; CDR3: CASSSEAGRTEAFF
length: 13; D: NA; size: NA; J: TRBJ1-2; V: TRBV5-4; DNA: TGTGCCAGCAGCCCTAGGGGGGACTATGGCTACACCTTC; CDR3: CASSPRGDYGYTF
length: 13; D: NA; size: NA; J: TRBJ1-3; V: TRBV28; DNA: TGTGCCAGCAGCCAGGGTAATGGAAACACCATATATTTT; CDR3: CASSQGNGNTIYF
length: 15; D: TRBD2; size: NA; J: TRBJ2-7; V: TRBV5-1; DNA: TGCGCCAGCAGCCCTCGCACTAGCGGGGATTACGAGCAGTACTTC; CDR3: CASSPRTSGDYEQYF
length: 17; D: NA; size: NA; J: TRBJ1-1; V: TRBV11-2; DNA: TGTGCCAGCAGCGACGCGGGCTTCAGCACCCCGAACACTGAAGCTTTCTTT; CDR3: CASSDAGFSTPNTEAFF
length: 15; D: NA; size: NA; J: TRBJ1-5; V: TRBV15; DNA: TGTGCCACCAGCAGAGATAGATCCAGGCCGGGGCCCCAGCATTTT; CDR3: CATSRDRSRPGPQHF
length: 13; D: NA; size: NA; J: TRBJ1-2; V: TRBV19; DNA: TGTGCCAGTAGTTTGTCGGGTTTCGAGGGCTACACCTTC; CDR3: CASSLSGFEGYTF
length: 15; D: NA; size: NA; J: TRBJ2-1; V: TRBV6-2/TRBV6-3; DNA: TGTGCCAGCAGTTACTCGTCACTTGGCTACAATGAGCAGTTCTTC; CDR3: CASSYSSLGYNEQFF